This entry is about one T cell receptor (beta chain). The antigen this receptor binds is unknown. No quality values exist for individual bases; no much larger clone is one base distant. The library was built by means of the immunoSEQ multiplex PCR assay. This immuneACCESS table, as held by TCRdb, lists in-frame sequences with V and J called but not all clones. Of the missing ones, under half trace to an unresolved V gene in checked studies; the others have no known cause. The sample table records 95,000 to 150,000 clones; about 90% of these occur just once. The ten largest clones capture around 2% of the sample. This specimen comes from a study of control samples from healthy donors and cancer patients (dated by TCRdb to the early 2020s). A distance of 9 bases separates the germline ends of V and J, which lose 0 bases and 5 bases respectively. From a lookup of the germline V gene, CDR1 and CDR2 are SGHRS and YFSETQ. Spanning cysteine to phenylalanine, the CDR3 consists of 15 amino acids. The only DNA kept is the CDR3, 45 bases in frame from the first base.

Sequencing was done on a sample of blood. This receptor chain uses TRBV5-1 and TRBJ1-6; a tentative D match to TRBD1 spans 5 bases. The receptor was derived from a man aged 18-30 years in good health. The DNA is TGCGCCAGCAGCTTGGCGGGGGAAAATAATTCACCCCTCCACTTT. Translated, this is CASSLAGENNSPLHF.